This paragraph covers one T cell receptor (beta chain) sequence. Its cognate antigen is unknown. The data originate from a study of cytomegalovirus exposure and HLA in healthy donors. As for the study in general: Membership in the Caucasian-associated ancestry cluster was found for 81% of almost 400 genotyped donors.

Study findings and constraints: Roughly uniform sequencing depth across donors was assumed, possibly incorrectly.

Germline CDR1 MDHEN, CDR2 SYDVKM. CDR3 size: 15 residues. V shed 6 bases and J 1 base; nucleotides not matched to a gene: 6. 60 Vbeta and 13 Jbeta primers were used in PCR. Assay used: immunoSEQ multiplex PCR; TCRdb lists only in-frame clones, some missing. Here the sample spans approximately 140,000 clones, 70% to 80% being singletons. Specimen: PBMCs. This TCR derives from a woman aged 45-65 years in good health and CMV-seronegative. V usage is TRBV28 and J usage is TRBJ1-3; 7 positions match TRBD1. Here the CDR3 reads CASSPDRFSGNTIYF. The CDR3 DNA sequence: TGTGCCAGCAGCCCGGACAGGTTTTCTGGAAACACCATATATTTT.